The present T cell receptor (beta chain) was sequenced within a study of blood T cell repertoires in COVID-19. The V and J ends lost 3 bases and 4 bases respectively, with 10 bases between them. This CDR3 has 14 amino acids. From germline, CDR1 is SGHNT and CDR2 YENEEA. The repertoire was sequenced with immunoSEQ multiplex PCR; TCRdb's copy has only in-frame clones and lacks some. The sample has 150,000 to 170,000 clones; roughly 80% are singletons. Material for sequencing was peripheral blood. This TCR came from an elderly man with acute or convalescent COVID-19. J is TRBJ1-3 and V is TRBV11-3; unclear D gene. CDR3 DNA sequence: TGTGCCAGCAGCTTTCCCGGGATGGGAAACACCATATATTTT. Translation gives CASSFPGMGNTIYF.